Listed below are T cell receptor beta chains from one sample, sequenced in a study of blood T cell repertoires in COVID-19. TCRdb keeps only in-frame clones here, not all; method: immunoSEQ multiplex PCR. The profile shows under 85,000 clones, 65% to 90% of them singletons. The sequenced sample was peripheral blood. Receptor source: an elderly man with acute or convalescent COVID-19. CDR3s include the opening cysteine and the closing phenylalanine or tryptophan. D genes are given only for firm matches.

TRBJ2-3,TRBV6-4,TRBD2,13,CASSPTMGGTQYF
TRBJ1-3,TRBV5-8,-,14,CASNPGLSGNTIYF
TRBJ1-5,TRBV6-5,-,15,CASSTGGLGNQPQHF
TRBJ2-5,TRBV4-2,TRBD2,17,CASSPIAGVVSGETQYF
TRBJ2-1,TRBV7-8,TRBD2,15,CASSRGLAGALEQFF
TRBJ2-1,TRBV19,TRBD2,18,CASSIGPGLAGSYNEQFF
TRBJ1-4,TRBV19,-,15,CASSQSFATNEKLFF
TRBJ2-3,TRBV19,TRBD2,14,CASRTSGVTDTQYF
TRBJ1-1,TRBV10-3,-,12,CAITDRNTEAFF
TRBJ2-7,TRBV7-9,TRBD2,14,CASSPIAGSLEQYF
TRBJ2-7,TRBV2,TRBD1,13,CASSGQILGEQYF
TRBJ2-1,TRBV6-2/TRBV6-3,TRBD2,14,CASSLGTSRGKKFF